The 28 T cell receptor beta chains listed next were all sequenced from one sample in a study of T cells in Graves' hyperthyroidism and ophthalmopathy. RNA transcripts gave rise to amplified TCR beta CDR3 regions. The study used the HTBI primer set for a first-round RT-PCR of the TCR CDR3. TCRdb reprocessed the multiplex PCR reads with MiXCR, giving one entry per CDR3 protein. The sample includes more than 550,000 distinct CDR3 sequences, approximately 15% of them seen just once. The source material was blood. All receptors derive from a middle-aged man with Graves' hyperthyroidism.

The chain couples TRBV19 to TRBJ2-1; 12 positions match TRBD2. The CDR3 sequence is 17 residues long. V shed 5 bases and J 3 bases; nucleotides not matched to a gene: 8. From germline, CDR1 is LNHDA and CDR2 SQIVND (reference sequence). The CDR3 reads CASSPERTSGIYNEQFF. CDR3 in DNA: TGTGCCAGTAGTCCCGAACGGACTAGCGGGATCTACAATGAGCAGTTCTTC.

This clonotype was detected a few times. The chain uses TRBV20-1 and TRBJ1-5; TRBD1 matches 9 bases. Germline CDR1 DFQATT, CDR2 SNEGSKA (reference sequence). This CDR3 is 14 amino acids long. V was pared by 5 bases and J by 3 bases, with 5 bases of the junction left unmatched. DNA of the CDR3: TGCAGTGCTCGACGGACAGGGGACAATCAGCCCCAGCATTTT. Its protein product is CSARRTGDNQPQHF.

This clonotype was seen ten or more times. The chain is built from TRBV11-2 and TRBJ2-1; 11 positions match TRBD2. The V gene's germline CDR1 is SGHAT and CDR2 FQNNGV. This CDR3 is built from 16 residues. Trimming removed 3 bases from V and 5 bases from J; junction bases left unmatched: 6. CDR3 residues: CASSFLAGGQNNEQFF. The CDR3, as DNA: TGTGCCAGCAGCTTCCTAGCGGGAGGTCAGAACAATGAGCAGTTCTTC.

This clonotype turned up a few times. This chain joins TRBV6-1 and TRBJ2-7; 7 bases map to TRBD2. Germline values: CDR1 MNHNS, CDR2 SASEGT. Trimming at V came to 2 bases and at J to 2 bases, leaving 12 bases not matched to a gene. The CDR3 consists of 17 residues. CDR3 nucleotide sequence: TGTGCCAGCAGTGAAAGCCTCTGGGCTAGCGGCACCTACGAGCAGTACTTC. As protein: CASSESLWASGTYEQYF.

The V and J genes are TRBV6-2 or TRBV6-3 and TRBJ2-5; D is possibly TRBD1 (6 bases). CDR1 is MNHEY and CDR2 is SVGEGT in the germline V gene. V lost 2 bases and J lost 7, with 11 bases in between. The CDR3 contains 13 residues. The CDR3 reads CASSYGTPTTQYF. The CDR3 coding sequence is TGTGCCAGCAGTTACGGGACACCTACGACCCAGTACTTC.

This clonotype appeared once. The chain has TRBV28 and TRBJ1-5, with 8 bases fitting TRBD1. In germline, CDR1 is MDHEN, CDR2 SYDVKM. The V and J ends lost 7 bases and 6 bases, in that order; junction bases with no gene match: 8. The CDR3 spans 14 residues. Here the CDR3 DNA reads TGTGCCAGCATGGACAGGGTGCCGGCTCAGCCCCAGCATTTT. Translated, it gives CASMDRVPAQPQHF.

This chain uses TRBV6-4 with TRBJ2-1; 14 bases are shared with TRBD2. In germline, CDR1 is MRHNA, CDR2 SNTAGT. CDR3 length: 17 amino acids. J was trimmed by 3 bases and V by 6 bases; bases with no gene match: 7. CDR3 loop: CASSPGLAGEDYNEQFF. The CDR3 nucleotides read TGTGCCAGCAGCCCGGGACTAGCGGGAGAAGACTACAATGAGCAGTTCTTC.

The chain joins TRBV28 to TRBJ1-4; D perhaps matches TRBD1 (5 bases). The CDR3 spans 14 residues. The ends were cut back, 6 bases at V and 5 bases at J, with 13 bases in the middle. The germline V gene encodes CDR1 MDHEN and CDR2 SYDVKM. The CDR3 loop reads CASSRGWGNEKLFF. As DNA, the CDR3 is TGTGCCAGCAGCCGAGGGTGGGGGAATGAAAAACTGTTTTTT.

This clonotype was picked up many times. The chain has TRBV2 and TRBJ2-1; no firm D call. The CDR3 length is 11 residues. Deletions cut 6 bases from V and 1 base from J, with 1 base between. Germline CDR1 and CDR2: SNHLY and FYNNEI. In nucleotides, the CDR3 is TGTGCCAGCAGGTCCTACAATGAGCAGTTCTTC. Encoded protein: CASRSYNEQFF.

The chain links TRBV30 to TRBJ2-7; 12 bases are a match to TRBD2. The CDR3 has 15 residues. Trimming removed 3 bases from V and 4 bases from J; junction bases left unmatched: 7. CDR1 GTSNPN and CDR2 SVGIG come from the germline V gene (reference sequence). Written as DNA, the CDR3 is TGTGCCTGGAGCCAGACTAGCGGGAGCCTATACGAGCAGTACTTC. This codes for CAWSQTSGSLYEQYF.

This clonotype turned up a few times. This chain joins TRBV3-1 and TRBJ1-1; D not certain. This CDR3 is built from 14 residues. Germline assignment: CDR1 LGHDT and CDR2 YNNKEL (reference sequence). V was cut by 4 bases and J by 7 bases, with 16 bases left in between. CDR3 DNA: TGTGCCAGCAGCCGTCGAGGAGCAGGCGATGAAGCTTTCTTT. It is translated as CASSRRGAGDEAFF.

In this sample, this clonotype turned up many times. The chain carries TRBV11-1 and TRBJ2-1, with TRBD2 matching 9 bases. CDR3 size: 21 residues. J was trimmed by 4 bases and V by 4 bases; bases with no gene match: 23. Germline V gene data show CDR1 as SGHAT and CDR2 as FQDESV (reference sequence). The CDR3 loop is CASSYDEGMVVGTSPYNEQFF. The CDR3 DNA is TGTGCCAGCAGCTACGACGAGGGGATGGTTGTGGGGACTAGCCCTTACAATGAGCAGTTCTTC.

This sequence joins TRBV30 and TRBJ2-2; no definite D call. The CDR3 spans 13 residues. Germline assignment: CDR1 GTSNPN and CDR2 SVGIG (reference sequence). V was trimmed by 2 bases and J by 0 bases, leaving 4 bases between them. CDR3 loop: CAWSSANTGELFF. DNA of the CDR3: TGTGCCTGGAGTTCGGCGAACACCGGGGAGCTGTTTTTT.

This clonotype was detected only a few times. V is TRBV7-9 and J is TRBJ2-7, with D possibly being TRBD2 (6 bases). Per germline, CDR1 SEHNR and CDR2 FQNEAQ (reference sequence). This CDR3 spans 16 amino acids. The germline V and J ends were trimmed by 4 bases and 7 bases, with 23 bases remaining between them. In DNA form, the CDR3 reads TGTGCCAGCAGCTCCCCAAGGGGCAGGGAGGTTGGAGAGCAGTACTTC. Its protein is CASSSPRGREVGEQYF.

This sequence joins TRBV4-3 and TRBJ2-7; D gene ambiguous. Germline values: CDR1 LGHNA, CDR2 YSLEER. V was pared by 0 bases and J by 1 base, with 13 bases between. The CDR3 is 16 residues long. CDR3 coding DNA: TGCGCCAGCAGCCAAGAGTTAGAGGACGGATCCTACGAGCAGTACTTC. Translation gives CASSQELEDGSYEQYF.

This clonotype has only a few counts. The rearrangement links TRBV7-2 to TRBJ1-2, with a tentative D call TRBD1 (5 bases). CDR1 is SGHTA, CDR2 FQGNSA, per germline. V gave up 5 bases and J gave up 7 bases, with 8 bases separating them. The CDR3 is made up of 11 amino acids. This CDR3 reads CASSIGVGYTF. CDR3 in DNA: TGTGCCAGCAGCATAGGGGTTGGCTACACCTTC.

This clonotype was counted ten times or more. In DNA form, the CDR3 reads TGTGCCAGCATCACGGACCTTGGGTACAATGAGCAGTTCTTC. This translates into CASITDLGYNEQFF. V gene TRBV7-2 combines with J gene TRBJ2-1; no firm D call. Trimming removed 7 bases from V and 4 bases from J, with 14 bases in between. The CDR3 consists of 14 residues. CDR1 is SGHTA, CDR2 FQGNSA, per germline.

The CDR3 bases are TGCGCCAGCAGCCACCAGACAGGCTTGAACACTGAAGCTTTCTTT. Amino acids: CASSHQTGLNTEAFF. J is TRBJ1-1 and V is TRBV4-1; a weak D match, TRBD1 (6 bases). The CDR3 consists of 15 residues. V shed 3 bases and J shed 0 bases, with 11 bases lying between them. CDR1 and CDR2 from the germline V gene are MGHRA and YSYEKL.

This chain connects TRBV2 to TRBJ1-1, with a tentative D call TRBD1 (5 bases). V was cut by 7 bases and J by 1 base, with 13 bases left in between. The CDR3 has 14 amino acids. The germline V gene encodes CDR1 SNHLY and CDR2 FYNNEI. CDR3 DNA sequence: TGTGCCAGCAAGACGGGGACCCGGAACACTGAAGCTTTCTTT. Encoded protein: CASKTGTRNTEAFF.

Many counts were recorded for this clonotype. The V and J genes are TRBV2 and TRBJ1-4, with 7 positions matching TRBD1. From germline, CDR1 is SNHLY and CDR2 FYNNEI. After removal of 8 bases from V and 0 bases from J, the junction contained 6 bases not matched to a gene. The length of the CDR3 is 15 residues. The CDR3 region is CASLTGSATNEKLFF. CDR3 nucleotide sequence: TGTGCCAGCCTGACAGGGAGTGCAACTAATGAAAAACTGTTTTTT.

This rearrangement joins TRBV4-1 to TRBJ2-1; D is unresolved. Germline loops: CDR1 MGHRA, CDR2 YSYEKL. The CDR3 length is 15 residues. V lost 1 base to trimming and J lost 0 bases, with 7 bases between them. DNA for the CDR3: TGCGCCAGCAGCCAAGTGGCTAGCTCCTACAATGAGCAGTTCTTC. This translates into CASSQVASSYNEQFF.

The chain uses TRBV11-2 and TRBJ2-2; D may match TRBD1 or TRBD2 (5 bases each). V dropped 5 bases and J dropped 0 bases, with 13 bases sitting between them. Germline CDR1 reads SGHAT; CDR2 reads FQNNGV. The CDR3 consists of 16 residues. In DNA form, the CDR3 reads TGTGCCAGCAGCACAAGAGGGGCCGCGAACACCGGGGAGCTGTTTTTT. Translating gives CASSTRGAANTGELFF.

This clonotype appeared many times. The chain links TRBV2 to TRBJ2-7, with 9 bases aligning to TRBD2. Germline CDR1 SNHLY, CDR2 FYNNEI. CDR3 length: 16 amino acids. J was trimmed by 0 bases and V by 6 bases; bases with no gene match: 9. The CDR3 sequence is CASSPMGSGSSYEQYF. In DNA, the CDR3 is TGTGCCAGCAGCCCTATGGGTAGCGGGAGCTCCTACGAGCAGTACTTC.

There are many counts of this clonotype. The chain is built from TRBV28 and TRBJ2-7; D could derive from TRBD1 or TRBD2 (6 bases each). CDR1 and CDR2 (germline): MDHEN, SYDVKM. This CDR3 is built from 14 residues. Between the trimmed V and J ends, which lost 3 bases and 4 bases, there was a span of 13 bases. CDR3 sequence reads: CASSFGGTPYEQYF. DNA of the CDR3: TGTGCCAGCAGTTTCGGCGGGACACCTTACGAGCAGTACTTC. Together with reference TRBV28 and TRBJ2-7, the CDR3 gives the full variable domain: DVKVTQSSRYLVKRTGEKVFLECVQDMDHENMFWYRQDPGLGLRLIYFSYDVKMKEKGDIPEGYSVSREKKERFSLILESASTNQTSMYLCASSFGGTPYEQYFGPGTRLTVT.

This clonotype was seen repeatedly, ten times or more. This chain joins TRBV28 and TRBJ2-7; 11 bases line up with TRBD2. Germline V lookup: CDR1 MDHEN, CDR2 SYDVKM. The CDR3 has 14 amino acids. J was trimmed by 6 bases and V by 4 bases; bases with no gene match: 5. CDR3 region: CASSSLAGVGEQYF. The CDR3 DNA sequence: TGTGCCAGCAGTTCACTAGCGGGAGTAGGCGAGCAGTACTTC.

This clonotype was found once. V usage is TRBV28 and J usage is TRBJ2-7; D is possibly TRBD2 (6 bases). This CDR3 is built from 17 residues. The germline V and J ends were trimmed by 1 base and 0 bases, with 16 bases remaining between them. Germline V gene data show CDR1 as MDHEN and CDR2 as SYDVKM. The CDR3: CASSLSSGLLSSYEQYF. CDR3 coding DNA: TGTGCCAGCAGTTTATCTTCGGGACTCCTAAGCTCCTACGAGCAGTACTTC.

This clonotype has at least ten counts. The rearrangement uses TRBV6-5 and TRBJ2-1; 13 nucleotides align to TRBD2. Germline V gives CDR1 MNHEY, CDR2 SVGAGI. This CDR3 comprises 18 residues. J lost 4 bases, V lost 0 bases, and 6 bases had no gene match. CDR3 sequence reads: CASSYSGTSGIGYNEQFF. CDR3 nucleotides: TGTGCCAGCAGTTACTCGGGGACTAGCGGGATCGGGTACAATGAGCAGTTCTTC.

This clonotype has ten or more counts. The chain uses TRBV12-3 or TRBV12-4 and TRBJ2-4; tentatively, D is TRBD2 (5 bases). The CDR3 is 15 residues long. The germline V and J ends were trimmed by 5 bases and 3 bases, with 14 bases remaining between them. CDR3 bases: TGTGCCAGCAGTGATAGCGCCCTTATCAAAAACATTCAGTACTTC. Protein sequence: CASSDSALIKNIQYF.